The source of this TCR beta chain is a study of cytomegalovirus exposure and HLA in healthy donors (dated by TCRdb to the late 2010s). Context from the whole study: An earlier analysis of about 530 of the donors reported 276 Gb of sequence data and 117 million unique TCR beta sequences obtained from about 180 million T cells. An early release that covered some 630 HLA-typed donors contained around 330 gigabases of sequencing data and tens of millions of unique TCR sequences. Of the 300 to 500 genotyped donors, 75% to 85% were placed in the genetic ancestry cluster associated with self-reported Caucasian donors. The study aimed to test whether cataloging public T cell receptors could reveal signatures of past pathogen exposure. Using immunosequencing, the study profiled T cell repertoires from about 620 subjects and related those repertoires to cytomegalovirus serostatus. A separate validation cohort of more than 100 different subjects was used in addition to the roughly 670-subject first cohort. High-throughput TCR immunosequencing, statistical association of individual TCRs with disease status, and machine learning were combined to predict cytomegalovirus infection status. A later analysis re-analyzed previously published TCR beta repertoires from 650 to 800 donors and added high-resolution HLA genotyping to study TCR occurrence patterns. The later analysis used no new phenotypic data to find candidate immune exposures, relying instead on TCR beta sequences and their occurrence across donors. An earlier analysis of around 540 of the donors applied high-throughput TCR beta sequencing to assess whether each TCR beta V gene segment acted as functional or pseudogenic. Alongside the repertoire data, information on donor age, sex, ethnicity and CMV serostatus was compiled. In a later genetic analysis, genome-wide SNP genotypes for about 65% of the roughly 700 donors were used, and that subset was treated as a discovery cohort. All discovery cohort repertoires had been generated using a single sequencing platform. HLA typing covered class I and class II loci at four-digit resolution. Typing coverage varied by locus: roughly 629-640 donors for A, B, C, DRB1 and DQB1; some 520 for DQA1; more than 600 for DPA1; 450 to 480 for DPB1. Because of strong linkage in the cohort, roughly five DR-DQ haplotypes were treated as single units for association and clustering. On average, 235,054 unique TCR beta nucleotide sequences were sequenced per donor among about 400 genotyped donors of the cohort, with 15% to 20% of those sequences being non-productive. Study-wide conclusions, independent of this receptor: In a later analysis, TCR association rates were found to vary across HLA loci, with the most associated TCRs seen for DRB1 alleles and the fewest for HLA-C alleles. In a later genetic analysis, a missense DCLRE1C variant was associated with V-gene and J-gene trimming of TCR beta chains, and the association was replicated in an independent cohort. Because counts were too low, seventeen rarely observed V segments, including chromosome 9 orphons, were excluded from the earlier analysis of 587 of the donors. Linkage disequilibrium might explain the correlated functional status among segregating V segments, but an unknown experimental factor could not be ruled out. Some IMGT-functional V segments, including TRBV6-2 and TRBV6-3, could not be distinguished by the 87-base-pair reads and were therefore excluded. The sequencing pipeline was judged likely to have produced a cluster of highly shared sequence variants as a technical artifact. A few of the identified cytomegalovirus-associated TCR beta chains were confirmed in vitro to be specific for cytomegalovirus antigens. The classifier was reported to diagnose cytomegalovirus status with high specificity and sensitivity in both the original cohort and the validation cohort. In a later analysis, HLA-associated TCR beta chains showed more clonal expansion and lower generation probabilities than non-associated chains that were equally common. In a later genetic analysis, fewer N-insertions in productive TCRs were reported among donors in an Asian-associated ancestry cluster than the 666-donor mean. While some public TCRs were present in many individuals, most TCR sequences turned up only very rarely across donors. In an earlier analysis of more than 500 of the donors, most TCR beta V segments appeared in productive rearrangements about 90% or about 30% of the time, broadly matching IMGT annotations. Sequencing depth was assumed to be roughly uniform across donors in the presence/absence analyses, though that assumption may not hold. At a false discovery rate of 0.05, a later analysis linked around 15,000 TCR beta sequences to specific HLA alleles. In a later analysis, most CMV-associated TCR beta chains were found to appear HLA-restricted, with HLA associations seemingly driven largely by CMV exposure. It was suggested by the authors that the approach could potentially be generalized to other disease states and immunological phenotypes. A further reported finding was that TCR beta sequences accurately predicted the HLA-A and HLA-B alleles for most subjects in the first cohort. The study gave a list of about 170 TCR beta chains associated with cytomegalovirus. According to a later analysis, parvovirus B19, influenza, CMV and Epstein-Barr virus appeared linked to several top co-occurrence clusters. CMV serostatus was the only immune exposure information available for the cohort. Strong co-occurrence of HLA alleles, especially DR and DQ, made assigning TCR associations to individual alleles difficult. In this cohort, only TCR beta chains were sequenced, and detectable features were limited by the absence of alpha or paired-chain data. Because some donors lacked HLA typing at each locus, the association tests relied only on the typed subset.

The cohort consisted of 650 to 850 healthy bone marrow donors. At the time of sampling, every cohort member was nominally healthy, though immune exposures that went unrecorded were likely present. The donor tested CMV seronegative, placing the donor among the 352 seronegative members of the cohort. Every donor gave a peripheral blood sample, and the peripheral blood mononuclear cells from that sample were used for TCR beta sequencing. Genomic DNA extraction from the blood cell samples was performed with the Qiagen DNeasy Blood Extraction Kit. The library came from the immunoSEQ multiplex PCR assay. For the multiplex PCR, a mixture combining 60 forward primers for TCR Vbeta segments and 13 reverse primers for TCR Jbeta segments was used. The CDR3 region of rearranged TCR beta genes was amplified from genomic DNA with a multiplex PCR assay. Amplified TCR beta libraries were sequenced as 87-base-pair reads on the Illumina HiSeq System. As for the original processing: A later analysis counted 65 million to 90 million unique TCR beta chains across the 666 repertoires, and 9.5 million to 11 million of these chains were shared by at least two donors. Raw reads were error-corrected and collapsed into unique sequences by a nearest-neighbor algorithm in which closely related sequences were merged to remove PCR and sequencing errors. To assign V, D and J gene segments, CDR3 sequences were aligned to IMGT reference sequences. Each retained sequence needed at least a six-nucleotide match to both a V gene segment and a J gene segment. Rearrangements were called productive when the CDR3 lacked stop codons and stayed in frame with V and J; all others were non-productive. CDR3 was defined by IMGT convention, running from the second conserved V-encoded cysteine to the conserved J-encoded phenylalanine. In an earlier analysis of approximately 500 of the donors, sequences lacking an unambiguous match to a single V gene segment were excluded. In an earlier analysis of several hundred of the donors, V segments were called functional above 56.7% productive rearrangements and were called segregating when the between-donor standard deviation exceeded 5%. A statistical classification framework was developed to diagnose cytomegalovirus status using the catalog of TCR beta chain sequences. A later analysis assigned V and J genes by comparing TCR nucleotide sequences with IMGT/GENE-DB human TR gene sequences. In a later analysis, CDR3 sequences and most-parsimonious VDJ recombination scenarios were assigned using the TCRdist pipeline. In a later analysis, each TCR beta chain was defined by its CDR3 amino acid sequence together with its V-gene family, and reads without a unique V-gene family were excluded. As a way to deal with suspected cross-contamination and a sequencing artifact, a later analysis dropped 450 to 600 nucleotide sequences that were highly shared and had low generation probability. In a later analysis, a clonal expansion index for each public chain was calculated from normalized within-repertoire ranks of inferred template counts. In a later analysis, generation probabilities were computed with a VDJ recombination model fitted to out-of-frame rearrangements, and the resulting probabilities were checked against IGoR. In a later analysis, hypergeometric tests were used to score TCR-TCR, TCR-HLA and TCR-CMV co-occurrence, with a repertoire-size bias correction applied to TCR pairs. A later analysis estimated false discovery rates by permuting HLA or CMV assignments 20 times. In a later analysis, co-occurring TCRs were grouped using DBSCAN, with TCRdist sequence similarity added in when clustering inside HLA-allele-positive subsets. For co-occurrence clustering, repertoires with fewer than 30,000 or more than 120,000 public chains were excluded, along with a handful of repertoires with anomalous nucleotide sharing. This is the immuneACCESS table as TCRdb keeps it, with only in-frame sequences that have V and J called. A part of the clones is gone; compared with another copy, unresolved V genes explain less than half, and the rest is unexplained. V and J calls and clone size are given by that table; D and trimming were obtained from the DNA. Here the sample has fewer than 200,000 clones; around 78% occur a single time. Together, the top ten hold around 0.71% of the sample.

The junction shows trimming of 6 bases on V and 2 bases on J, plus 10 bases between the germline ends. The CDR3 numbers 13 residues from cysteine through phenylalanine. Solely the CDR3 DNA is kept, with 39 bases framed from the first base. CDR1 and CDR2, looked up from the germline V gene, are MDHEN and SYDVKM. As concerns this clone: There is no known antigen for this receptor. Per-base quality was not reported, and no clone a single base away is much larger than it.

Material for sequencing was PBMCs. The sequence was obtained from a female donor in good health and CMV-seronegative. Recombination linked TRBV28 to TRBJ1-2, with TRBD1 as a weak D call on 5 bases. CDR3 protein: CASRLGQNYGYTF. The nucleotides read TGTGCCAGCAGGTTGGGGCAGAACTATGGCTACACCTTC.